This entry describes one T cell receptor beta chain. No antigen is known for it. Disease duration under 2 months; hyperthyroidism patients were aged 18 to 65. The sample is drawn from a study of T cells in Graves' hyperthyroidism and ophthalmopathy. Whole-study results and caveats: The blood repertoire included most of the expanded thyroid clonotypes above 0.001.

Researchers took RNA transcripts and amplified the TCR beta CDR3 regions from them. When the TCR CDR3 underwent first-round RT-PCR, the HTBI primer set was used. TCRdb ran MiXCR on the multiplex PCR reads and lists one entry per CDR3 protein. The sample records 500,000 to 750,000 distinct CDR3 sequences, 46% being singletons. The sequencing input was peripheral blood or thyroid tissue (not recorded which). The TCR was taken from a woman aged 18-29 years with Graves' hyperthyroidism.

The CDR3 sequence: CSASLGNEQFF. The CDR3 region has the DNA TGCAGTGCTAGCCTGGGCAATGAGCAGTTCTTC. The chain recombines TRBV20-1 with TRBJ2-1; D unclear. Trimming removed 3 bases from V and 6 bases from J, with 6 bases in between. The CDR3 has 11 residues. Germline-derived CDR1 and CDR2 are DFQATT and SNEGSKA (reference sequence).